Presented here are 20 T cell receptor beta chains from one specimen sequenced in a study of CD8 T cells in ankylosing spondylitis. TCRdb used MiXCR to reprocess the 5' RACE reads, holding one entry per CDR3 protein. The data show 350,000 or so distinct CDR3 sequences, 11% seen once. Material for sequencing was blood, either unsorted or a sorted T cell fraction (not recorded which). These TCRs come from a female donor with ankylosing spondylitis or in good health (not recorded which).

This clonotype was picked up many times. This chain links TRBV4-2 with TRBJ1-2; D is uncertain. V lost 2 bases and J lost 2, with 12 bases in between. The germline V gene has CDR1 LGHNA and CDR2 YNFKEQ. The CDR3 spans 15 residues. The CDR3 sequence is CASSQSGEKNYGYTF. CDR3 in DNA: TGTGCCAGCAGCCAATCCGGGGAGAAGAACTATGGCTACACCTTC.

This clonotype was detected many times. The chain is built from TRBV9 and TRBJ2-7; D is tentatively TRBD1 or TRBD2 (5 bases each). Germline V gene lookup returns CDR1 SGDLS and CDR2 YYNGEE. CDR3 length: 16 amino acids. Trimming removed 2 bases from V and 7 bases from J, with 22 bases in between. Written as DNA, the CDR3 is TGTGCCAGCAGCGTCGGGACCGACAGTACTTTCTCGGAGCAGTACTTC. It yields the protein CASSVGTDSTFSEQYF.

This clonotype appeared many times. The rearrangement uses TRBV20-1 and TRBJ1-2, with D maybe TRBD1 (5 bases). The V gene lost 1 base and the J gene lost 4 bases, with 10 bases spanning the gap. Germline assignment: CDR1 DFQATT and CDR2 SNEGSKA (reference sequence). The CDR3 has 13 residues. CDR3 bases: TGCAGTGCTAGAGTTTTAAGGGGCTATGGCTACACCTTC. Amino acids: CSARVLRGYGYTF.

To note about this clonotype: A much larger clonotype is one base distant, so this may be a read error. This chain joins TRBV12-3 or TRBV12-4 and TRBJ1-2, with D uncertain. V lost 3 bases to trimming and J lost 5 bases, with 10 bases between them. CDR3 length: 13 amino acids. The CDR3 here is CASSFDTRYGYTF. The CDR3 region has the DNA TGTGCCAGCAGTTTCGACACGAGGTATGGCTACACCTTC.

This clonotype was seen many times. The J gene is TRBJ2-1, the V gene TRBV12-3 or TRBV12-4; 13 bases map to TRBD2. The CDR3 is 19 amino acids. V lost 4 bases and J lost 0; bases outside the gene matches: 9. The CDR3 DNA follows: TGTGCCAGCAGTTCGTACCCGGGACTAGCGGGGAACTCCTACAATGAGCAGTTCTTC. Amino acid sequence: CASSSYPGLAGNSYNEQFF.

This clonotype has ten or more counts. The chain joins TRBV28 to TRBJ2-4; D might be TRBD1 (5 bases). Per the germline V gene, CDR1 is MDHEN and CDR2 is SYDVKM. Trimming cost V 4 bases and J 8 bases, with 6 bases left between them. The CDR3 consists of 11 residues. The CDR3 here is CASSSRDIQYF. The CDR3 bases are TGTGCCAGCAGTTCCAGGGACATTCAGTACTTC.

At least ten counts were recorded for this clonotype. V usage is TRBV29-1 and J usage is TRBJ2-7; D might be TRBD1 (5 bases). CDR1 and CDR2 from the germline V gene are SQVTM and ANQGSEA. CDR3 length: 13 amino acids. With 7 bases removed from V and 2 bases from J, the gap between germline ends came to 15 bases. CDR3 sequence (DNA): TGCAGCGCCCAAGGCGACAGCACCTACGAGCAGTACTTC. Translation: CSAQGDSTYEQYF.

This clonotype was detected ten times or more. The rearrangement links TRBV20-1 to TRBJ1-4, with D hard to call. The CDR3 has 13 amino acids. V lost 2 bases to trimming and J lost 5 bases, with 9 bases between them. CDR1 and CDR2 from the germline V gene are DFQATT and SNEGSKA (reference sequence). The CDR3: CSARRRLNEKLFF. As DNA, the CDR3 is TGCAGTGCTAGAAGGCGTCTCAATGAAAAACTGTTTTTT.

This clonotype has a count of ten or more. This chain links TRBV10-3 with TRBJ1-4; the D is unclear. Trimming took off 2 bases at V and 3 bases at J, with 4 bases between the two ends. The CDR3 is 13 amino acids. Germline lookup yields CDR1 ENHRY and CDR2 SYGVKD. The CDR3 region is CAISEGSNEKLFF. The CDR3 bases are TGTGCCATCAGTGAGGGGTCTAATGAAAAACTGTTTTTT.

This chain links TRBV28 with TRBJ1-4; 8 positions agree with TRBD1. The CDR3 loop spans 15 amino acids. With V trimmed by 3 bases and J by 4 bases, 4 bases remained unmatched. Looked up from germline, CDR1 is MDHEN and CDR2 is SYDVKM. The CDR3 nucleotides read TGTGCCAGCAGTTTCCCACAGGGGGGTAATGAAAAACTGTTTTTT. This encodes CASSFPQGGNEKLFF.

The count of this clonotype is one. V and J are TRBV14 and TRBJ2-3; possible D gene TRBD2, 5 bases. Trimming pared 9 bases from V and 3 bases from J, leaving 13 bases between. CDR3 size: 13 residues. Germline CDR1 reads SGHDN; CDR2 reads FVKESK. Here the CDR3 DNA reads TGTGCCAGTTCGGCTAGCTTGACAGATACGCAGTATTTT. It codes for CASSASLTDTQYF. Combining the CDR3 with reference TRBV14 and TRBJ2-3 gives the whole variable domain EAGVTQFPSHSVIEKGQTVTLRCDPISGHDNLYWYRRVMGKEIKFLLHFVKESKQDESGMPNNRFLAERTGGTYSTLKVQPAELEDSGVYFCASSASLTDTQYFGPGTRLTVL.

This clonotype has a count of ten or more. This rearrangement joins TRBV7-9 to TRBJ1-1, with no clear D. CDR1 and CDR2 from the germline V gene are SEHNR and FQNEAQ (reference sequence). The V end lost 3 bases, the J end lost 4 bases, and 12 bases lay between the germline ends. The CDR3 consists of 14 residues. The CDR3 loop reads CASSFAWSSTEAFF. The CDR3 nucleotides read TGTGCCAGCAGCTTCGCGTGGAGCAGCACTGAAGCTTTCTTT.

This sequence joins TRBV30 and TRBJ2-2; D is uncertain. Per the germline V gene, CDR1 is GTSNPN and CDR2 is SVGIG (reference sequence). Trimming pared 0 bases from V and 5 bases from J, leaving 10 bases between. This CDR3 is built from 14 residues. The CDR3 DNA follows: TGTGCCTGGAGTGTAGGCCAGCCGACCGGGGAGCTGTTTTTT. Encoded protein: CAWSVGQPTGELFF.

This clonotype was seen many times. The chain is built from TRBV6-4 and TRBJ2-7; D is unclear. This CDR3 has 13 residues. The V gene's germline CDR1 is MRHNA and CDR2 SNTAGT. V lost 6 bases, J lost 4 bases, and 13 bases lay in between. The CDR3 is CASRLSAFYEQYF. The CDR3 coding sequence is TGTGCCAGCAGACTCTCCGCCTTTTACGAGCAGTACTTC.

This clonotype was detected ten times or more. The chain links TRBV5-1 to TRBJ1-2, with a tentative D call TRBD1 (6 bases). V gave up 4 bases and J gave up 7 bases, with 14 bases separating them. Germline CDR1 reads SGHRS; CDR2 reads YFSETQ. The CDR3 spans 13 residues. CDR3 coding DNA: TGCGCCAGCAGCACGGACAGAATAGGTGGCTACACCTTC. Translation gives CASSTDRIGGYTF.

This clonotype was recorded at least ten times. CDR3 DNA: TGCGCCAGCAGTGGGGGTAACAGGGCCTACTCCTACAATGAGCAGTTCTTC. This codes for CASSGGNRAYSYNEQFF. J is TRBJ2-1 and V is TRBV10-2, with TRBD1 as a possible D gene (6 bases). V lost 4 bases to trimming and J lost 0 bases, with 16 bases between them. This CDR3 region has 17 residues. CDR1 and CDR2 (germline): WSHSY, SAAADI.

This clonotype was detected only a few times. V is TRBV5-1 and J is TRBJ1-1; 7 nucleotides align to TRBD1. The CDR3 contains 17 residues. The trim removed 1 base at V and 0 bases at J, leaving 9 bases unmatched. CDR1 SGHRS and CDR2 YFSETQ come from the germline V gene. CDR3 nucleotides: TGCGCCAGCAGCTTGACGGGGACAGCAAATCTGAACACTGAAGCTTTCTTT. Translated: CASSLTGTANLNTEAFF. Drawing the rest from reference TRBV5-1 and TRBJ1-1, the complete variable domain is KAGVTQTPRYLIKTRGQQVTLSCSPISGHRSVSWYQQTPGQGLQFLFEYFSETQRNKGNFPGRFSGRQFSNSRSEMNVSTLELGDSALYLCASSLTGTANLNTEAFFGQGTRLTVV.

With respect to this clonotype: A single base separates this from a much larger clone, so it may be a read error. CDR3 sequence reads: CASSLEKSGANVLPF. The DNA for the CDR3 is TGCGCCAGCAGTTTGGAAAAATCTGGGGCCAACGTCCTGCCTTTC. The gene calls are TRBV5-1 and TRBJ2-6; TRBD1 is a possible D gene (5 bases). The CDR3 sequence is 15 residues long. The germline gives CDR1 SGHRS, CDR2 YFSETQ.

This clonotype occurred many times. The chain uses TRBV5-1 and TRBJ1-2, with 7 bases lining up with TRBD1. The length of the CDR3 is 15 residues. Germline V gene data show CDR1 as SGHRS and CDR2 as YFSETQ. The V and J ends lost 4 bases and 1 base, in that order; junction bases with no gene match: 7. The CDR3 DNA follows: TGCGCCAGCAGCCCGGGACAGAGGTATAACTATGGCTACACCTTC. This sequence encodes CASSPGQRYNYGYTF.

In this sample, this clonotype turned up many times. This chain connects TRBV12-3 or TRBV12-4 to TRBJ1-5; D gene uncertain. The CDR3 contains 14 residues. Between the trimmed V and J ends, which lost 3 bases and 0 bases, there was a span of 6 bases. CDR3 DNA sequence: TGTGCCAGCAGTTTCCAGAATAGCAATCAGCCCCAGCATTTT. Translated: CASSFQNSNQPQHF.